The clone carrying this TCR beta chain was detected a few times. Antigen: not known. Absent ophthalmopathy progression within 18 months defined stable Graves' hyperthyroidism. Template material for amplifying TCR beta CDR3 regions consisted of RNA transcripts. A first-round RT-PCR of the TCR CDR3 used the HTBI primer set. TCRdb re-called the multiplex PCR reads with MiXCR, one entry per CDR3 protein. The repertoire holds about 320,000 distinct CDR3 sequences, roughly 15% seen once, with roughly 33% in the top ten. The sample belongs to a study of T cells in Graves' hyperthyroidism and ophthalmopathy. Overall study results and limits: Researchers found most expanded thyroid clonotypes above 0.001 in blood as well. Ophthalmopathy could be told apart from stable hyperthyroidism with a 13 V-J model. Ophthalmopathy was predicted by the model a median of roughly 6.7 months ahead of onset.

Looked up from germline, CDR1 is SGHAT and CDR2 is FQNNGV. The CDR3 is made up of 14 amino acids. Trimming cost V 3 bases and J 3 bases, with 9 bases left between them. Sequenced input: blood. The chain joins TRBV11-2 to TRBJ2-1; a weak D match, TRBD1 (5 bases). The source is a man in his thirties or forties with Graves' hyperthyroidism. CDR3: CASSFHDSYNEQFF. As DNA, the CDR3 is TGTGCCAGCAGCTTCCACGACAGCTACAATGAGCAGTTCTTC.